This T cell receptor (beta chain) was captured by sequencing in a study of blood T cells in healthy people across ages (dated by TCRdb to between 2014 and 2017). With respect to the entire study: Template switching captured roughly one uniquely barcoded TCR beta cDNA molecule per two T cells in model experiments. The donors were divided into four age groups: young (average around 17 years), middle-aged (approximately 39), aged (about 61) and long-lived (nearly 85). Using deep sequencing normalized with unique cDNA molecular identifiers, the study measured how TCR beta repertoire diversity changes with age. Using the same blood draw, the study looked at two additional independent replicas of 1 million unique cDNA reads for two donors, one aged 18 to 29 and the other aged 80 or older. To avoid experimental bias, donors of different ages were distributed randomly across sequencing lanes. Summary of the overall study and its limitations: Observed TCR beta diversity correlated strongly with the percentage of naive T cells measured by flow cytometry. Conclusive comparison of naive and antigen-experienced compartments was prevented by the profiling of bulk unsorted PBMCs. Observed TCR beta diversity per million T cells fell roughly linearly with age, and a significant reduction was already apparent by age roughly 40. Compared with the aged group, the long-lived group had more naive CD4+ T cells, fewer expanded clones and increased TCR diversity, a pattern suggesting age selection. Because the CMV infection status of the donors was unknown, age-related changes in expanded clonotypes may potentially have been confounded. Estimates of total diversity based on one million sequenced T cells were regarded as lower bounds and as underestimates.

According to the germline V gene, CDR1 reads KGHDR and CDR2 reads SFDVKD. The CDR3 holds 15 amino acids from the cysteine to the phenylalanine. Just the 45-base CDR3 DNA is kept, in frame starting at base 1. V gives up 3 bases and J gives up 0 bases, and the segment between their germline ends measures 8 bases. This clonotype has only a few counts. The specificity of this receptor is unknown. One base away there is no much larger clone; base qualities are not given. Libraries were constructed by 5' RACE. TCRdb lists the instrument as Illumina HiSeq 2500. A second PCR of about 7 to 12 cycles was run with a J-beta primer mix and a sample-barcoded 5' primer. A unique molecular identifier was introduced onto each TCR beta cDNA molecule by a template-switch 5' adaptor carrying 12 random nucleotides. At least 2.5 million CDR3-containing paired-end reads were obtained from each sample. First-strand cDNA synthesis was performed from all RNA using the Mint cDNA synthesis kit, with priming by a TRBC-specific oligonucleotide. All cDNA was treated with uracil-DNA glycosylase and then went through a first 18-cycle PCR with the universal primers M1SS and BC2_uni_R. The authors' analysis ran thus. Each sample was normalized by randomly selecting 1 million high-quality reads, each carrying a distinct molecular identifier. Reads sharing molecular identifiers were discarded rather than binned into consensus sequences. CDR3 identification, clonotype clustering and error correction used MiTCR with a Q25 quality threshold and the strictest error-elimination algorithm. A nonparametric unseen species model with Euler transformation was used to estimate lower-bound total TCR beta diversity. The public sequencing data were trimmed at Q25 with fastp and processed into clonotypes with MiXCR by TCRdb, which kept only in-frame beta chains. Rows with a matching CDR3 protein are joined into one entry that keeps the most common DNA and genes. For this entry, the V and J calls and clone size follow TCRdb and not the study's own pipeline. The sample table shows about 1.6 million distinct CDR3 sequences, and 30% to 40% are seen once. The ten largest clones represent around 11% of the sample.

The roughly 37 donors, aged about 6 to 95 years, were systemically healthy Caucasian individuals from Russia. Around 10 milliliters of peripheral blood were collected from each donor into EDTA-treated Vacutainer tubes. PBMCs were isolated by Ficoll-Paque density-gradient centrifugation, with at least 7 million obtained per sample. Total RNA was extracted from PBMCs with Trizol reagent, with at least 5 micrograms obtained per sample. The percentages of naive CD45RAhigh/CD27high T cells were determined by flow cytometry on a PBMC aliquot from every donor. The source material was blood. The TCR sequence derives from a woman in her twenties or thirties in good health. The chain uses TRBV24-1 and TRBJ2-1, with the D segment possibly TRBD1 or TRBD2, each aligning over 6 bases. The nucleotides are TGTGCCACCAGTGATCCGGGGGCCTCCTACAATGAGCAGTTCTTC. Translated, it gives CATSDPGASYNEQFF.